The following is a T cell receptor beta chain sequence with its context. Its antigen remains unknown. PCR was performed a second time for about 7 to 11 cycles using a sample-barcoded 5' primer and a J-beta primer mix. Using its own MiXCR run on the 5' RACE reads, TCRdb lists one record per CDR3 protein. The sample carries fewer than 750,000 distinct CDR3 sequences, about 51% recorded once. The source of the sample is a study of blood T cells in healthy people across ages. Trimming pared 3 bases from V and 9 bases from J, leaving 9 bases between. The CDR3 length is 12 residues. In germline, CDR1 is MDHEN, CDR2 SYDVKM. A minimum of 5 micrograms of total RNA was extracted per sample. General study findings and limits: Both naive CD4+ cell counts and diversity were greater in long-lived donors than in aged donors. Estimates of diversity drawn from one million T cells were considered underestimates.

The sample comprised blood. The clonotype was recovered from a woman older than 75 in good health. The chain uses TRBV28 and TRBJ2-1, with unresolved D. CDR3 amino acids: CASSFSQTEQFF. CDR3 sequence (DNA): TGTGCCAGCAGTTTTAGCCAGACTGAGCAGTTCTTC.